Listed below are T cell receptor beta chains from one sample, sequenced in a study of T-cell memory formation after mild COVID-19. TCRdb fed the 5' RACE reads into MiXCR, producing one record per CDR3 protein. This table holds roughly 160,000 distinct CDR3 sequences, over 10% found once. Sequencing input: PBMCs or a T cell subset sorted from them (not recorded which). The receptors were gathered from a young man who had mild COVID-19 (a few samples of this study predate the infection). Cell type and time point are not known. Each CDR3 is given with its conserved first and last residue. D genes are given only for firm matches. A row's size may be missing; if present it is once, few, many or a size class.

d_gene: .
v_gene: TRBV18
j_gene: TRBJ2-5
abundance: .
CDR3nt: TGTGCCAGCTCACCACCGAGCTCCCAGCATGAGACCCAGTACTTC
CDR3aa: CASSPPSSQHETQYF

d_gene: .
v_gene: TRBV5-4
j_gene: TRBJ2-1
abundance: few
CDR3nt: TGTGCCAGCAACCCCTCCGGGGGTCCGAACAATGAGCAGTTCTTC
CDR3aa: CASNPSGGPNNEQFF

d_gene: .
v_gene: TRBV29-1
j_gene: TRBJ1-1
abundance: .
CDR3nt: TGCAGCGTTTTGGGACTGGGGGACACTGAAGCTTTCTTT
CDR3aa: CSVLGLGDTEAFF

d_gene: .
v_gene: TRBV6-5
j_gene: TRBJ1-2
abundance: few
CDR3nt: TGTGCCAGCAGTTCTACAGGGTTTTATGGCTACACCTTC
CDR3aa: CASSSTGFYGYTF

d_gene: TRBD2
v_gene: TRBV7-3
j_gene: TRBJ2-7
abundance: few
CDR3nt: TGTGCCAGCAGCCCGGGACTAGCGGGGGGTACTGGGCGCGAGCAGTACTTC
CDR3aa: CASSPGLAGGTGREQYF

d_gene: .
v_gene: TRBV5-6
j_gene: TRBJ2-3
abundance: .
CDR3nt: TGTGCCAGCAGCTTGGTTGTGGACACAGATACGCAGTATTTT
CDR3aa: CASSLVVDTDTQYF

d_gene: .
v_gene: TRBV11-2
j_gene: TRBJ1-5
abundance: many
CDR3nt: TGTGCCAGCAGCTTAGTCGGTGATCAGCCCCAGCATTTT
CDR3aa: CASSLVGDQPQHF

d_gene: TRBD1
v_gene: TRBV7-2
j_gene: TRBJ2-3
abundance: few
CDR3nt: TGTGCCAGCAGCTTAGTAGGGGGGACAGGGACAGATACGCAGTATTTT
CDR3aa: CASSLVGGTGTDTQYF

d_gene: .
v_gene: TRBV7-9
j_gene: TRBJ1-3
abundance: .
CDR3nt: TGTGCCAGCAGCCCTTCGAACACCATATATTTT
CDR3aa: CASSPSNTIYF

d_gene: .
v_gene: TRBV18
j_gene: TRBJ2-1
abundance: few
CDR3nt: TGTGCCAGCTCACCGGGTATAGGGCTCTATCATGGGCAGTTCTTC
CDR3aa: CASSPGIGLYHGQFF

d_gene: .
v_gene: TRBV7-9
j_gene: TRBJ2-7
abundance: .
CDR3nt: TGTGCCAGCAGCTTAGGGGCCACCAGAGGATACTTC
CDR3aa: CASSLGATRGYF

d_gene: .
v_gene: TRBV9
j_gene: TRBJ2-5
abundance: .
CDR3nt: TGTGCCAGCAGCGTCAGCGGTTCTGAGACCCAGTACTTC
CDR3aa: CASSVSGSETQYF

d_gene: .
v_gene: TRBV5-5
j_gene: TRBJ2-3
abundance: .
CDR3nt: TGTGCCAGCAGCTTGACACTAGCCCTGCTGGTATATACGCAGTATTTT
CDR3aa: CASSLTLALLVYTQYF

d_gene: .
v_gene: TRBV20-1
j_gene: TRBJ2-7
abundance: few
CDR3nt: TGCAGTGCTAGAGATCCAGGGTTGCCCTCCTACGAGCAGTACTTC
CDR3aa: CSARDPGLPSYEQYF

d_gene: TRBD1
v_gene: TRBV5-1
j_gene: TRBJ1-1
abundance: few
CDR3nt: TGCGCCAGCAGCCCGGGACAGGGGGCGAACACTGAAGCTTTCTTT
CDR3aa: CASSPGQGANTEAFF

d_gene: TRBD1
v_gene: TRBV20-1
j_gene: TRBJ1-1
abundance: few
CDR3nt: TGCAGTGCTAGAGAGGCAGGGGGCGCCGTGAACACTGAAGCTTTCTTT
CDR3aa: CSAREAGGAVNTEAFF

d_gene: TRBD1
v_gene: TRBV4-1
j_gene: TRBJ1-3
abundance: few
CDR3nt: TGCGCCAGCAGCCGACAGGGGGCCGGGCTCTACACCATATATTTT
CDR3aa: CASSRQGAGLYTIYF

d_gene: .
v_gene: TRBV6-5
j_gene: TRBJ2-5
abundance: .
CDR3nt: TGTGCCAGCAGTTACACAGGGCCGATGCTGCCGTACCAAGAGACCCAGTACTTC
CDR3aa: CASSYTGPMLPYQETQYF

d_gene: .
v_gene: TRBV14
j_gene: TRBJ1-6
abundance: few
CDR3nt: TGTGCCAGCAGCCAACATAAGGGTTCACCCCTCCACTTT
CDR3aa: CASSQHKGSPLHF

d_gene: TRBD2
v_gene: TRBV4-2
j_gene: TRBJ2-1
abundance: few
CDR3nt: TGTGCCAGCAGCCAAGACCGAAGTCGGCTAGCGGGGACCAATGAGCAGTTCTTC
CDR3aa: CASSQDRSRLAGTNEQFF

d_gene: .
v_gene: TRBV6-5
j_gene: TRBJ1-6
abundance: few
CDR3nt: TGTGCCAGCAGGAGGGTAAGGGACAATGGAGATTCACCCCTCCACTTT
CDR3aa: CASRRVRDNGDSPLHF

d_gene: .
v_gene: TRBV5-5
j_gene: TRBJ1-3
abundance: few
CDR3nt: TGTGCCAGCAGCTGGGGACTGACCTCTGGAAACACCATATATTTT
CDR3aa: CASSWGLTSGNTIYF

d_gene: TRBD1
v_gene: TRBV27
j_gene: TRBJ1-6
abundance: few
CDR3nt: TGTGCCAGCAGTTCCTTTGACAGGGGGAATTCACCCCTCCACTTT
CDR3aa: CASSSFDRGNSPLHF

d_gene: TRBD1
v_gene: TRBV6-4
j_gene: TRBJ2-1
abundance: .
CDR3nt: TGTGCCAGCAGCCGGGACAGCCTGTACAATGAGCAGTTCTTC
CDR3aa: CASSRDSLYNEQFF

d_gene: TRBD1
v_gene: TRBV6-5
j_gene: TRBJ1-5
abundance: .
CDR3nt: TGTACCAGCAGTTACTACCCCCAGGGGGCAGGCAATCAGCCCCAGCATTTT
CDR3aa: CTSSYYPQGAGNQPQHF

d_gene: TRBD1
v_gene: TRBV4-1
j_gene: TRBJ1-6
abundance: few
CDR3nt: TGCGCCAGCAGCCTCCGGGACAGCGACAATTCACCCCTCCACTTT
CDR3aa: CASSLRDSDNSPLHF

d_gene: .
v_gene: TRBV7-2
j_gene: TRBJ1-1
abundance: .
CDR3nt: TGTGCCAGCAGCTTAGTCTGGGGGCTAAGACCTGAAGCTTTCTTT
CDR3aa: CASSLVWGLRPEAFF

d_gene: TRBD1
v_gene: TRBV5-4
j_gene: TRBJ2-7
abundance: .
CDR3nt: TGTGCCAGCAGCCCATCGGGACAGGGTGGCGACGAGCAGTACTTC
CDR3aa: CASSPSGQGGDEQYF

d_gene: .
v_gene: TRBV3-1
j_gene: TRBJ1-2
abundance: few
CDR3nt: TGTGCCAGCAGCCAACGAGGGACATTAGAAGGCTACACCTTC
CDR3aa: CASSQRGTLEGYTF

d_gene: TRBD2
v_gene: TRBV7-9
j_gene: TRBJ2-5
abundance: .
CDR3nt: TGTGCCAGCAGCCAGGGACTAGCGGGGGGTAACCTCCTGCAGGAGACCCAGTACTTC
CDR3aa: CASSQGLAGGNLLQETQYF